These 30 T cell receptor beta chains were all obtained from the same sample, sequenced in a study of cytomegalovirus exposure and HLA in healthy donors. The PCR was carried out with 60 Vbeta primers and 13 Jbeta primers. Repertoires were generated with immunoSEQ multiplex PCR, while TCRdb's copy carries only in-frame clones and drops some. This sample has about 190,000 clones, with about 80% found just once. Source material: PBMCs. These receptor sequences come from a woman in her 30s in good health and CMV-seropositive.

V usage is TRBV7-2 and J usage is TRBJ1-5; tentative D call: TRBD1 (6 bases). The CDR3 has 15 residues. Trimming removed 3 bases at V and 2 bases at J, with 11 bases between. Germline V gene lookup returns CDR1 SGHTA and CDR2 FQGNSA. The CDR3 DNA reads TGTGCCAGCAGCTTCTGGGGGCAGGGCAATCAGCCCCAGCATTTT. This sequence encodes CASSFWGQGNQPQHF. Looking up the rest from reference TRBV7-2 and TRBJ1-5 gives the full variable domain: GAGVSQSPSNKVTEKGKDVELRCDPISGHTALYWYRQSLGQGLEFLIYFQGNSAPDKSGLPSDRFSAERTGGSVSTLTIQRTQQEDSAVYLCASSFWGQGNQPQHFGDGTRLSIL.

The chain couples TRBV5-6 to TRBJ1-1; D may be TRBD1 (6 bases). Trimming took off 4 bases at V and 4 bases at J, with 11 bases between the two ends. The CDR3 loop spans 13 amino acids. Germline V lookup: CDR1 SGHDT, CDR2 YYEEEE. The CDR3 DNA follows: TGTGCCAGCAGCAGAGGGGGTTCCACTGAAGCTTTCTTT. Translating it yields CASSRGGSTEAFF.

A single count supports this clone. CDR3: CASVRGSDNEQFF. In DNA, the CDR3 is TGTGCCAGTGTGCGGGGTTCTGACAATGAGCAGTTCTTC. The chain recombines TRBV19 with TRBJ2-1; TRBD2 is a possible D gene (6 bases). Between the trimmed V and J ends, which lost 8 bases and 5 bases, there was a span of 13 bases. CDR3 length equals 13 residues. Germline V gene lookup returns CDR1 LNHDA and CDR2 SQIVND (reference sequence).

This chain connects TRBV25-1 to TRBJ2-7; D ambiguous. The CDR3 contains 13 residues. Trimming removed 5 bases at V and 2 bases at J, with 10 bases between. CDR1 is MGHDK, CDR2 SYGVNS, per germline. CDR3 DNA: TGTGCCAGCAGTTCCTTGGAGACCTACGAGCAGTACTTC. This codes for CASSSLETYEQYF.

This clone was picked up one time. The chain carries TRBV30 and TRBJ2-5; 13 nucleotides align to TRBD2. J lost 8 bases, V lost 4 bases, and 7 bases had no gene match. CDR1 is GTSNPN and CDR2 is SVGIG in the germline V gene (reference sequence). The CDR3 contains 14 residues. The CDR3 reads CAWTPGLAGATQYF. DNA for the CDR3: TGTGCCTGGACCCCCGGACTAGCGGGAGCAACCCAGTACTTC.

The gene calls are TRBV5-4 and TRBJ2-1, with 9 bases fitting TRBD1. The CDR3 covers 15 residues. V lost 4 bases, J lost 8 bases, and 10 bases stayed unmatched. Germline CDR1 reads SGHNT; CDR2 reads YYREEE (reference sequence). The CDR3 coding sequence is TGTGCCAGCAGCAGCAGGAGACAGGGGGGTGATGAGCAGTTCTTC. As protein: CASSSRRQGGDEQFF.

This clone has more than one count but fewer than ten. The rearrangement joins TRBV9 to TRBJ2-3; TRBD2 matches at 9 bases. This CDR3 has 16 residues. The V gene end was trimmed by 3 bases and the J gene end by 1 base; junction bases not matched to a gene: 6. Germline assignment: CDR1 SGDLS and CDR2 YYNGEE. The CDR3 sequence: CASSDGEREGTDTQYF. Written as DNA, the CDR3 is TGTGCCAGCAGCGATGGCGAGCGGGAGGGCACAGATACGCAGTATTTT.

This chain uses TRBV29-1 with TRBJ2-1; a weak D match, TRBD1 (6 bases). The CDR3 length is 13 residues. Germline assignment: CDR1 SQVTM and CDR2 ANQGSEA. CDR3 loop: CTRPGHVYNEQFF. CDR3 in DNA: TGCACCCGACCGGGACACGTCTACAATGAGCAGTTCTTC.

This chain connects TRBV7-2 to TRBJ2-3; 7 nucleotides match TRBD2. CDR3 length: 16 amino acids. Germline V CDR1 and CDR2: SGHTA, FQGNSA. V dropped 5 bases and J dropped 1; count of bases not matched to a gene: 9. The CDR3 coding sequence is TGTGCCAGCAGCCCGCAAAGCGGGATCGGCACAGATACGCAGTATTTT. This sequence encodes CASSPQSGIGTDTQYF.

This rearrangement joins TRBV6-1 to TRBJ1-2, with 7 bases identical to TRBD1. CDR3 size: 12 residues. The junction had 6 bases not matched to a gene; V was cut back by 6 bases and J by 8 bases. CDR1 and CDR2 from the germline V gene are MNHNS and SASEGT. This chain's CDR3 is CASRDRVKGYTF. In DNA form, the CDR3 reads TGTGCCAGCAGAGACAGGGTAAAGGGCTACACCTTC.

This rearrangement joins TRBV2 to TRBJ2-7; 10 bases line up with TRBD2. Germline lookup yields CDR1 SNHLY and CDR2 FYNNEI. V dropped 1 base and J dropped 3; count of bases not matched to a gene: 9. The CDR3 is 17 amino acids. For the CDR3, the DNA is TGTGCCAGCAGTGAAGTTAGGGGTAGCGGGGGGTACTACGAGCAGTACTTC. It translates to CASSEVRGSGGYYEQYF.

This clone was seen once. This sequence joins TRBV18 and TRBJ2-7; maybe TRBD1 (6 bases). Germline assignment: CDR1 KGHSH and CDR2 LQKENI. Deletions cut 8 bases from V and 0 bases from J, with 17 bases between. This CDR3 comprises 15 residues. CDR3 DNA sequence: TGTGCCAGCCAACCCGAGCAGGGGAGCTCCTACGAGCAGTACTTC. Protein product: CASQPEQGSSYEQYF. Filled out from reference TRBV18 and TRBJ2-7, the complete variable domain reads NAGVMQNPRHLVRRRGQEARLRCSPMKGHSHVYWYRQLPEEGLKFMVYLQKENIIDESGMPKERFSAEFPKEGPSILRIQQVVRGDSAAYFCASQPEQGSSYEQYFGPGTRLTVT.

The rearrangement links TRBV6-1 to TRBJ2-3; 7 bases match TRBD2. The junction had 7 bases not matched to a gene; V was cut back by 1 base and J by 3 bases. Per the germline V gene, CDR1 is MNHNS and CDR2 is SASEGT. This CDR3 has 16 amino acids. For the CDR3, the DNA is TGTGCCAGCAGTGAAGGGCCGGGAGGTGGAACAGATACGCAGTATTTT. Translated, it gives CASSEGPGGGTDTQYF.

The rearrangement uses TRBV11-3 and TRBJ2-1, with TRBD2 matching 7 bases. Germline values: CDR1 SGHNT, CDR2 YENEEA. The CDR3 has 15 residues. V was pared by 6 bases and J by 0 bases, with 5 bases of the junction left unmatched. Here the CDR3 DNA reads TGTGCCAGCAGTCCTCGGACTAGCTCCTACAATGAGCAGTTCTTC. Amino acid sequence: CASSPRTSSYNEQFF.

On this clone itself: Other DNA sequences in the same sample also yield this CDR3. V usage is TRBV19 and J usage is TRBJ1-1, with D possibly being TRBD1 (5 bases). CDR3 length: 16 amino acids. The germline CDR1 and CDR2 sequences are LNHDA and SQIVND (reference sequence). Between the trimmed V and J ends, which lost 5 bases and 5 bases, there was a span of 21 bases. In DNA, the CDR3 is TGTGCCAGTAGTTTGCGGGACTCACTGACGAATACTGAAGCTTTCTTT. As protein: CASSLRDSLTNTEAFF.

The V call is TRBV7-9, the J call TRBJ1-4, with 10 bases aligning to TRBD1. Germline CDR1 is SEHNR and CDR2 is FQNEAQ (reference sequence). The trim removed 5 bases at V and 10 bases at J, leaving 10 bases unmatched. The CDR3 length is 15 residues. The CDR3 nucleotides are TGTGCCAGCAGCCCCCCGGGACAGGGGTTGGTAAAACTGTTTTTT. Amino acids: CASSPPGQGLVKLFF.

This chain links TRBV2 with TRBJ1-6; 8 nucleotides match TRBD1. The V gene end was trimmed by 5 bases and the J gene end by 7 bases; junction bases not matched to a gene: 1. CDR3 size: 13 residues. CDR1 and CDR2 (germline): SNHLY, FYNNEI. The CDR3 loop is CASSRTGNSPLHF. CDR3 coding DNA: TGTGCCAGCAGTAGGACAGGGAATTCACCCCTCCACTTT.

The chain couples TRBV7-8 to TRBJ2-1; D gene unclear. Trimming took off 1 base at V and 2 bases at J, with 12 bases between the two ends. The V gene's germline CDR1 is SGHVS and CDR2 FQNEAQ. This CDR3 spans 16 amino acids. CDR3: CASSLEVRGAYNEQFF. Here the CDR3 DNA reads TGTGCCAGCAGCTTAGAGGTTCGCGGTGCCTACAATGAGCAGTTCTTC.

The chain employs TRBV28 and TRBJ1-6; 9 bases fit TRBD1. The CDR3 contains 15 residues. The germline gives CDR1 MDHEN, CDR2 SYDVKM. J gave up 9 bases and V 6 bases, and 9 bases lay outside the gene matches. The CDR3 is CASSLQTGGGSPLHF. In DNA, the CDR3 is TGTGCCAGCAGCTTACAAACAGGGGGCGGTTCACCCCTCCACTTT.

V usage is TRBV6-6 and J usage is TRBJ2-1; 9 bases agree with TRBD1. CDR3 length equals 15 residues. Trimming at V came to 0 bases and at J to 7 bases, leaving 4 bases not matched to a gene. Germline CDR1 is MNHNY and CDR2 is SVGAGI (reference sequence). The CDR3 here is CASSYSKGQGNEQFF. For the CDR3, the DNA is TGTGCCAGCAGTTACTCGAAGGGACAGGGTAATGAGCAGTTCTTC.

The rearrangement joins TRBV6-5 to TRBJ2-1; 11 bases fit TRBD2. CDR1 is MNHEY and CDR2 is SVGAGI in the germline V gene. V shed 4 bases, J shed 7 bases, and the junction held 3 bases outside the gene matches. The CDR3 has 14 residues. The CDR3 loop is CASSSLAGANEQFF. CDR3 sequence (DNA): TGTGCCAGCAGTTCACTAGCGGGGGCGAATGAGCAGTTCTTC.

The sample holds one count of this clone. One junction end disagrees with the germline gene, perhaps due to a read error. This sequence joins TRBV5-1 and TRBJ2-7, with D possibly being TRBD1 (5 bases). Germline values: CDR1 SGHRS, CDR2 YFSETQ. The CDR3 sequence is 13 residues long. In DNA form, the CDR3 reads TGCGCCAGCAGATTGGACAATTCCTACGAGCAGTACTTC. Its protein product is CASRLDNSYEQYF.

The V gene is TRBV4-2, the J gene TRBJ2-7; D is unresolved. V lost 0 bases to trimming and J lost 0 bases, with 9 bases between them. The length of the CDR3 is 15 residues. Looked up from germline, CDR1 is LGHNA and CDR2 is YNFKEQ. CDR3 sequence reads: CASSQDGWSSYEQYF. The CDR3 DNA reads TGTGCCAGCAGCCAAGATGGCTGGAGCTCCTACGAGCAGTACTTC.

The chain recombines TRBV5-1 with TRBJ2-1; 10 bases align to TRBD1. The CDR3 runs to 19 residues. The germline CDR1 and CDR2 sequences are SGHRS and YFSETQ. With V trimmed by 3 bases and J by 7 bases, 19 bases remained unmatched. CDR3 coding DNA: TGCGCCAGCAGCTCCCCCCGGGACAGGGGAACTTCACGTGAGAATGAGCAGTTCTTC. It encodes CASSSPRDRGTSRENEQFF.

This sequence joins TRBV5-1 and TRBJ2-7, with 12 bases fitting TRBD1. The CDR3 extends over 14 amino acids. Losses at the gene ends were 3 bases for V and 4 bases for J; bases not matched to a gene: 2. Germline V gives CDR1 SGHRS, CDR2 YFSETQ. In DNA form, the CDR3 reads TGCGCCAGCAGCTGGGGACAGGGGGCATACGAGCAGTACTTC. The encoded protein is CASSWGQGAYEQYF.

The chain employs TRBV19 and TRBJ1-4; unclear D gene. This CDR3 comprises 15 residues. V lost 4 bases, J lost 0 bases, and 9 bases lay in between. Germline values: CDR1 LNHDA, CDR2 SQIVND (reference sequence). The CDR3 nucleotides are TGTGCCAGTAGTAGTTCACACGCAACTAATGAAAAACTGTTTTTT. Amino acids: CASSSSHATNEKLFF.

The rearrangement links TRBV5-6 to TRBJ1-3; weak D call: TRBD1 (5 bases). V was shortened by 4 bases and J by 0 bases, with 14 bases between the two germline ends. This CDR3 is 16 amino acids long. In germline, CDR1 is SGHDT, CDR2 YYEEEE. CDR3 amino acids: CASSPFRANSGNTIYF. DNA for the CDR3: TGTGCCAGCAGCCCGTTCAGGGCAAACTCTGGAAACACCATATATTTT.

The CDR3 coding sequence is TGCGCCAGCAGCTTGGGATACAGGGGGCGCAACACAGATACGCAGTATTTT. Translating it yields CASSLGYRGRNTDTQYF. V is TRBV5-1 and J is TRBJ2-3; 9 bases line up with TRBD1. The length of the CDR3 is 17 residues. CDR1 is SGHRS, CDR2 YFSETQ, per germline. The J segment lost 2 bases and the V segment lost 0 bases, leaving 7 bases of the junction unmatched.

The CDR3 DNA follows: TGCGCCAGCAGCTTGGGACAGGGCCCCATGAGCTCCTACGAGCAGTACTTC. It translates to CASSLGQGPMSSYEQYF. V gene TRBV5-1 combines with J gene TRBJ2-7; 7 nucleotides agree with TRBD1. Germline-derived CDR1 and CDR2 are SGHRS and YFSETQ. V was pared by 0 bases and J by 0 bases, with 9 bases of the junction left unmatched. CDR3 length equals 17 residues.

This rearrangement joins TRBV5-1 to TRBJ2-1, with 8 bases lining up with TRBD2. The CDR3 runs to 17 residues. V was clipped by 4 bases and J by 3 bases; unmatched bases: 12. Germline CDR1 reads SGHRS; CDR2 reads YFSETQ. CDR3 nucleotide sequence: TGCGCCAGCAGCCGTCGGGAGGGGCGGAGAATCTACAATGAGCAGTTCTTC. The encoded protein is CASSRREGRRIYNEQFF.